The 22 T cell receptor beta chains in this list originate from one sample, sequenced in a study of human T cells and chemical hapten exposure. In TCRdb, the RACE reads were re-called with MiXCR into one record per CDR3 protein. The sample lists around 380,000 distinct CDR3 sequences; around 4.8% were seen once. Time point denoted: patch test 1, 2 weeks after DPC sensitization. Treatment here: therapeutic diphenylcyclopropenone sensitization with weekly scalp DPC. Sequenced material: whole blood, taken in connection with sensitization to the hapten diphenylcyclopropenone (DPC). The receptors here all came from a woman in her 50s with alopecia areata. Some clones in this sample may be carry-over from other donors' samples.

This clonotype occurred many times. This chain links TRBV19 with TRBJ2-4, with D perhaps TRBD2 (6 bases). Per germline, CDR1 LNHDA and CDR2 SQIVND (reference sequence). Trimming removed 10 bases from V and 6 bases from J, with 19 bases in between. This CDR3 comprises 14 residues. The CDR3 nucleotides are TGTGCCACGGTCCCCCCGGGGGTGGTAAACATTCAGTACTTC. It translates to CATVPPGVVNIQYF.

The sample holds a few counts of this clonotype. The chain employs TRBV6-5 and TRBJ2-3; 11 bases align to TRBD2. V dropped 8 bases and J dropped 6; count of bases not matched to a gene: 7. Germline V gene data show CDR1 as MNHEY and CDR2 as SVGAGI. The CDR3 length is 14 residues. In DNA form, the CDR3 reads TGTGCCAGCCCGACTAGCGGGAATGGTGATACGCAGTATTTT. It codes for CASPTSGNGDTQYF.

This clonotype was seen many times. V is TRBV12-3 or TRBV12-4 and J is TRBJ1-2; 10 bases are shared with TRBD1. V lost 10 bases, J lost 8 bases, and 7 bases stayed unmatched. The CDR3 runs 12 residues. This CDR3 is CATGQGVLGYTF. CDR3 in DNA: TGTGCCACCGGACAGGGGGTATTAGGCTACACCTTC.

This chain links TRBV5-6 with TRBJ2-7; tentative D call: TRBD1 (5 bases). Trimming took off 4 bases at V and 7 bases at J, with 18 bases between the two ends. Germline V gene lookup returns CDR1 SGHDT and CDR2 YYEEEE. The CDR3 contains 14 residues. The CDR3, as DNA: TGTGCCAGCAGCCACGGACAATCCCTCGGGGAGCAGTACTTC. This sequence encodes CASSHGQSLGEQYF.

At least ten counts were recorded for this clonotype. The chain employs TRBV12-3 or TRBV12-4 and TRBJ1-6; a possible D gene is TRBD1 (5 bases). V lost 3 bases to trimming and J lost 10 bases, with 13 bases between them. The CDR3 spans 14 residues. CDR3 protein: CASSFYGGRSPLHF. Written as DNA, the CDR3 is TGTGCCAGCAGTTTTTACGGGGGACGGTCACCCCTCCACTTT.

This clonotype has ten or more counts. CDR3 coding DNA: TGTGCCAGCACCGATAACAGGGGGCATTATGGCTACACCTTC. As protein: CASTDNRGHYGYTF. V is TRBV5-4 and J is TRBJ1-2, with TRBD1 matching over 9 bases. The CDR3 loop spans 14 amino acids. The trim removed 6 bases at V and 5 bases at J, leaving 8 bases unmatched. Germline V gene sequence: CDR1 SGHNT, CDR2 YYREEE (reference sequence).

This clonotype was seen repeatedly, ten times or more. V and J are TRBV3-1 and TRBJ2-2; D is uncertain. The CDR3 contains 12 residues. CDR1 and CDR2 from the germline V gene are LGHDT and YNNKEL (reference sequence). V was clipped by 4 bases and J by 6 bases, with 6 bases between them. The CDR3 region has the DNA TGTGCCAGCAGCCCAGAATCCGGGGAGCTGTTTTTT. It codes for CASSPESGELFF.

This clonotype was counted ten times or more. The chain uses TRBV2 and TRBJ2-2, with D perhaps TRBD2 (6 bases). Germline CDR1 reads SNHLY; CDR2 reads FYNNEI. This CDR3 is 16 amino acids long. Between the trimmed V and J ends, which lost 3 bases and 0 bases, there was a span of 11 bases. The CDR3 coding sequence is TGTGCCAGCAGTGAGGTGGCGGGAACGAACACCGGGGAGCTGTTTTTT. Translated, it gives CASSEVAGTNTGELFF.

J is TRBJ1-5 and V is TRBV12-5; the D is unclear. The CDR3 has 15 residues. V lost 1 base, J lost 0 bases, and 7 bases lay in between. Germline V gene data show CDR1 as LGHNT and CDR2 as FRNRAP. The CDR3 coding sequence is TGTGCTAGTGGTTTGGGACGGACTAGCAATCAGCCCCAGCATTTT. Its translation: CASGLGRTSNQPQHF.

This clonotype came up many times. The chain combines TRBV25-1 with TRBJ1-2; TRBD1 matches at 10 bases. The CDR3 is 18 amino acids. Germline CDR1 reads MGHDK; CDR2 reads SYGVNS. Trimming removed 6 bases from V and 4 bases from J; junction bases left unmatched: 17. CDR3: CASRGVHQGQGIGYGYTF. The CDR3 bases are TGTGCCAGCAGAGGCGTTCACCAGGGACAGGGGATAGGCTATGGCTACACCTTC.

This clonotype was observed many times. This rearrangement joins TRBV14 to TRBJ2-2; D possibly corresponds to TRBD2 (7 bases). The germline CDR1 and CDR2 sequences are SGHDN and FVKESK. The CDR3 has 16 amino acids. Trimming pared 4 bases from V and 6 bases from J, leaving 18 bases between. CDR3 sequence: CASSPGGRSVAGELFF. DNA for the CDR3: TGTGCCAGCAGCCCCGGGGGGCGCTCCGTGGCCGGGGAGCTGTTTTTT.

This clonotype has a handful of counts. The chain recombines TRBV27 with TRBJ1-4; D possibly corresponds to TRBD1 (5 bases). CDR1 is MNHEY, CDR2 SMNVEV, per germline (reference sequence). V gave up 5 bases and J gave up 1 base, with 11 bases separating them. The CDR3 is 15 amino acids. CDR3 in DNA: TGTGCCAGCAGTCCGGCGGGGGTAACTAATGAAAAACTGTTTTTT. Protein sequence: CASSPAGVTNEKLFF. Supplemented by reference TRBV27 and TRBJ1-4, the full variable domain reads EAQVTQNPRYLITVTGKKLTVTCSQNMNHEYMSWYRQDPGLGLRQIYYSMNVEVTDKGDVPEGYKVSRKEKRNFPLILESPSPNQTSLYFCASSPAGVTNEKLFFGSGTQLSVL.

This clonotype was observed at least ten times. This chain's CDR3 is CSARDASGDPGYEQYF. CDR3 bases: TGCAGTGCTAGAGATGCCAGCGGGGATCCCGGCTACGAGCAGTACTTC. This sequence joins TRBV20-1 and TRBJ2-7; 7 bases agree with TRBD2. Germline lookup yields CDR1 DFQATT and CDR2 SNEGSKA (reference sequence). V dropped 0 bases and J dropped 3; count of bases not matched to a gene: 11. The CDR3 consists of 16 residues.

This clonotype was detected a few times. The chain links TRBV29-1 to TRBJ2-7; D gene ambiguous. CDR1 and CDR2 from the germline V gene are SQVTM and ANQGSEA. The germline V and J ends were trimmed by 0 bases and 12 bases, with 9 bases remaining between them. The CDR3 has 10 residues. CDR3 loop: CSVEEFGRYF. The CDR3 region has the DNA TGCAGCGTTGAAGAATTCGGGCGGTACTTC.

Ten or more counts support this clonotype. The J gene is TRBJ1-5, the V gene TRBV27, with a tentative D call TRBD1 (5 bases). V dropped 3 bases and J dropped 4 bases, with 13 bases sitting between them. The CDR3 has 15 residues. Germline CDR1 and CDR2: MNHEY and SMNVEV (reference sequence). The CDR3 bases are TGTGCCAGCAGTTTGGTAGGAGGGGCGAATCAGCCCCAGCATTTT. Its protein is CASSLVGGANQPQHF.

This clonotype was counted ten times or more. The rearrangement uses TRBV29-1 and TRBJ1-1, with D perhaps TRBD1 (6 bases). This CDR3 is 12 amino acids long. V was pared by 7 bases and J by 0 bases, with 9 bases between. CDR1 SQVTM and CDR2 ANQGSEA come from the germline V gene. The CDR3 reads CSAGQMNTEAFF. In DNA, the CDR3 is TGCAGCGCCGGACAGATGAACACTGAAGCTTTCTTT. The variable domain in full, completed from reference TRBV29-1 and TRBJ1-1, reads SAVISQKPSRDICQRGTSLTIQCQVDSQVTMMFWYRQQPGQSLTLIATANQGSEATYESGFVIDKFPISRPNLTFSTLTVSNMSPEDSSIYLCSAGQMNTEAFFGQGTRLTVV.

The count of this clonotype is one. This chain joins TRBV10-3 and TRBJ2-3; 9 bases are shared with TRBD1. Germline loops: CDR1 ENHRY, CDR2 SYGVKD. Trimming cost V 6 bases and J 5 bases; bases outside gene matches: 6. This CDR3 is built from 14 residues. The CDR3 here is CAIRGGQGGDTQYF. The CDR3 nucleotides are TGTGCCATCAGGGGGGGACAGGGAGGAGATACGCAGTATTTT.

The table lists this clonotype with many counts. The rearrangement joins TRBV29-1 to TRBJ1-1, with 7 nucleotides matching TRBD1. Germline CDR1 is SQVTM and CDR2 is ANQGSEA. CDR3 size: 15 residues. The V and J ends lost 4 bases and 7 bases, in that order; junction bases with no gene match: 15. The CDR3 loop is CSVAYAGTEGSEAFF. In DNA, the CDR3 is TGCAGCGTTGCATATGCCGGGACAGAGGGGAGTGAAGCTTTCTTT.

This clonotype has at least ten counts. The V call is TRBV18, the J call TRBJ1-6; 10 nucleotides agree with TRBD1. Germline CDR1 is KGHSH and CDR2 is LQKENI. The CDR3 length is 15 residues. Trimming at V came to 5 bases and at J to 9 bases, leaving 7 bases not matched to a gene. The CDR3 is CASSSGGQGFSPLHF. The CDR3 DNA follows: TGTGCCAGCTCATCGGGGGGACAGGGGTTTTCACCCCTCCACTTT. Together with reference TRBV18 and TRBJ1-6, the CDR3 gives the full variable domain: NAGVMQNPRHLVRRRGQEARLRCSPMKGHSHVYWYRQLPEEGLKFMVYLQKENIIDESGMPKERFSAEFPKEGPSILRIQQVVRGDSAAYFCASSSGGQGFSPLHFGNGTRLTVT.

This clonotype was recorded at least ten times. The V gene is TRBV12-3 or TRBV12-4, the J gene TRBJ1-2, with 9 bases matching TRBD1. V lost 5 bases, J lost 0 bases, and 7 bases stayed unmatched. The CDR3 spans 16 residues. The CDR3, as DNA: TGTGCCAGCAGTGGGACAGGGCTTGATTCTAACTATGGCTACACCTTC. This gives the protein CASSGTGLDSNYGYTF.

This clonotype was seen repeatedly, ten times or more. The rearrangement links TRBV6-2 or TRBV6-3 to TRBJ1-1; D may be TRBD1 (6 bases). The CDR3 runs 14 residues. The germline V gene has CDR1 MNHEY and CDR2 SVGEGT. V gave up 0 bases and J gave up 7 bases, with 12 bases separating them. Written as DNA, the CDR3 is TGTGCCAGCAGTTACTCAGGGGGAGTTTTTGAAGCTTTCTTT. Its protein product is CASSYSGGVFEAFF.

The chain recombines TRBV27 with TRBJ2-2; D might be TRBD2 (5 bases). Looked up from germline, CDR1 is MNHEY and CDR2 is SMNVEV (reference sequence). The V gene lost 7 bases and the J gene lost 1 base, with 16 bases spanning the gap. The CDR3 runs 16 residues. CDR3 bases: TGTGCCAGCACCCCCCGAGAAGGAGGGAACACCGGGGAGCTGTTTTTT. Translation gives CASTPREGGNTGELFF.